These T cell receptor beta chains were read from a single sample in a study of T cells after yellow fever vaccination. TCRdb reprocessed the 5' RACE reads with MiXCR, giving one entry per CDR3 protein. Of roughly 310,000 distinct CDR3 sequences detected, roughly 4% appear once; the ten largest clones hold 20% to 30%. The input for sequencing was PBMCs, taken on the day of the yellow fever booster vaccination. Receptors originate from a man younger than 30 who received the YFV17D yellow fever vaccine. The CDR3 runs from the conserved cysteine through the conserved F or W. A D gene is named only where the DNA matches it firmly. Some rows have no size entry. The others give once, few or many, or a class for an expanded clone.

D | J | size | V | CDR3 | DNA
. | TRBJ2-3 | many | TRBV7-3 | CASSYVDWDTQYF | TGTGCCAGCAGCTACGTTGACTGGGATACGCAGTATTTT
. | TRBJ2-5 | many | TRBV10-3 | CAISDGGQETQYF | TGTGCCATCAGTGACGGCGGACAAGAGACCCAGTACTTC
TRBD1 | TRBJ2-7 | many | TRBV5-1 | CASSLPRDRASYEQYF | TGCGCCAGCAGCTTGCCCCGGGACAGGGCCTCCTACGAGCAGTACTTC
. | TRBJ1-2 | many | TRBV5-1 | CASSDGMDYGYTF | TGCGCCAGCAGCGACGGGATGGACTATGGCTACACCTTC
. | TRBJ2-6 | . | TRBV12-3/TRBV12-4 | CASLSPGPTTSGANVLTF | TGTGCCAGCCTCTCTCCGGGCCCCACGACCTCTGGGGCCAACGTCCTGACTTTC
TRBD2 | TRBJ2-3 | many | TRBV4-1 | CASSQENRLAGGGQYF | TGCGCCAGCAGCCAAGAAAATCGGCTAGCGGGGGGCGGGCAGTATTTT
TRBD2 | TRBJ2-3 | . | TRBV30 | CAWTRTRRSTDTQYF | TGTGCCTGGACGAGGACTAGAAGAAGCACAGATACGCAGTATTTT
. | TRBJ1-1 | . | TRBV29-1 | CSSTGQENTEAFF | TGCAGCTCTACGGGACAAGAGAACACTGAAGCTTTCTTT
TRBD1 | TRBJ1-5 | many | TRBV6-5 | CASSGGTADSNQPQHF | TGTGCCAGCAGCGGGGGGACAGCCGATAGCAATCAGCCCCAGCATTTT
. | TRBJ2-3 | many | TRBV25-1 | CASSEEFTGTPVSTDTQYF | TGTGCCAGCAGTGAAGAATTTACCGGGACACCTGTTAGCACAGATACGCAGTATTTT
. | TRBJ1-2 | . | TRBV4-3 | CASSQLRGAVGYTF | TGCGCCAGCAGCCAACTTCGGGGGGCTGTTGGCTACACCTTC
. | TRBJ1-5 | . | TRBV12-3/TRBV12-4 | CASTEGGFNQPQHF | TGTGCCAGCACCGAGGGGGGGTTCAATCAGCCCCAGCATTTT
. | TRBJ1-5 | few | TRBV28 | CASSSGYNQPQHF | TGTGCCAGCAGTTCTGGGTACAATCAGCCCCAGCATTTT
. | TRBJ2-1 | many | TRBV25-1 | CASRQGSIEQFF | TGTGCCAGCAGACAGGGTAGCATTGAGCAGTTCTTC
. | TRBJ1-1 | few | TRBV5-4 | CASGRRDRDTEAFF | TGTGCCAGCGGTCGCAGGGACCGGGACACTGAAGCTTTCTTT
TRBD2 | TRBJ2-1 | few | TRBV10-3 | CAISEPGLALYNEQFF | TGTGCCATCAGTGAACCGGGACTAGCGCTATACAATGAGCAGTTCTTC
TRBD1 | TRBJ2-1 | few | TRBV7-2 | CASSLAGGTFNEQFF | TGTGCCAGCAGCTTAGCAGGGGGCACCTTCAATGAGCAGTTCTTC
. | TRBJ2-3 | . | TRBV7-3 | CASSLTTGDTQYF | TGTGCCAGCAGCTTAACGACCGGGGATACGCAGTATTTT
TRBD2 | TRBJ2-3 | many | TRBV5-1 | CASSLEGTSLNTQYF | TGCGCCAGCAGCTTGGAGGGGACTAGTCTTAATACGCAGTATTTT
TRBD2 | TRBJ2-1 | many | TRBV20-1 | CSATTSGANEQFF | TGCAGTGCAACGACTAGCGGAGCGAATGAGCAGTTCTTC
TRBD1 | TRBJ1-4 | many | TRBV4-2 | CASSQGPGQGDEKLFF | TGTGCCAGCAGCCAAGGACCGGGACAGGGAGATGAAAAACTGTTTTTT
TRBD2 | TRBJ2-2 | few | TRBV6-5 | CASSPFRGVTGELFF | TGTGCCAGCAGTCCTTTCCGGGGGGTTACCGGGGAGCTGTTTTTT